Listed here are 23 T cell receptor beta chains from one sample, sequenced in a study of blood T cell repertoires in COVID-19. The table came from immunoSEQ multiplex PCR; TCRdb's copy has only in-frame clones and leaves some out. The sample has about 100,000 clones, roughly nine tenths seen once; the top ten hold approximately 5%. The sample was peripheral blood. The receptor source for this set is a human donor in a cohort sampled during active COVID-19.

The CDR3 nucleotides are TGTGCCAGCAGCCGGGACAGGGGGCTCCGGGAGCAGTACTTC. It specifies CASSRDRGLREQYF. V gene TRBV3-1 (or the pseudogene TRBV3-2) combines with J gene TRBJ2-7; 12 bases match TRBD1. The V segment lost 4 bases and the J segment 7 bases; nucleotides outside the gene matches: 5. CDR1 and CDR2 from the germline V gene are LGHDT and YNNKEL (reference sequence). This CDR3 has 14 residues.

The chain couples TRBV20-1 to TRBJ2-3; 7 bases match TRBD1. This CDR3 region has 11 residues. Trimming took 4 bases from V and 10 from J; bases not matched to a gene: 5. Germline V gene data show CDR1 as DFQATT and CDR2 as SNEGSKA (reference sequence). CDR3 residues: CSAKGQSSQYF. CDR3 sequence (DNA): TGCAGTGCTAAGGGACAGTCGTCGCAGTATTTT.

The genes are TRBV3-1 (or the pseudogene TRBV3-2) and TRBJ2-1; D perhaps matches TRBD2 (7 bases). The V and J ends lost 8 bases and 8 bases respectively, with 22 bases between them. Germline CDR1 is LGHDT and CDR2 is YNNKEL (reference sequence). CDR3 length: 15 amino acids. The CDR3 DNA sequence: TGTGCCAGCGGACCGGGGAGGGGAGGGGGGCATGAGCAGTTCTTC. Residues: CASGPGRGGGHEQFF.

This clone was seen a few times. The rearrangement uses TRBV6-2 or TRBV6-3 and TRBJ1-5; possible D gene TRBD1, 6 bases. Deletions cut 3 bases from V and 7 bases from J, with 13 bases between. Germline-derived CDR1 and CDR2 are MNHEY and SVGEGT. This CDR3 comprises 14 residues. The CDR3 coding sequence is TGTGCCAGCAGTTATTCGGGGGGCGGACAGCCCCAGCATTTT. Its translation: CASSYSGGGQPQHF.

The chain has TRBV5-6 and TRBJ1-3, with D unresolved. Deletions cut 0 bases from V and 0 bases from J, with 7 bases between. The V gene's germline CDR1 is SGHDT and CDR2 YYEEEE. This CDR3 region has 15 residues. CDR3 nucleotide sequence: TGTGCCAGCAGCTTGGACCGCTACTCTGGAAACACCATATATTTT. Its translation: CASSLDRYSGNTIYF.

The chain uses TRBV4-2 and TRBJ1-1; D uncertain. The CDR3 covers 11 residues. V was cut by 7 bases and J by 5 bases, with 8 bases left in between. The germline V gene has CDR1 LGHNA and CDR2 YNFKEQ. The CDR3, as DNA: TGTGCCAGCACCCGAGGTACTGAAGCTTTCTTT. Residues: CASTRGTEAFF.

The rearrangement uses TRBV2 and TRBJ2-5, with 10 nucleotides matching TRBD2. The CDR3 consists of 16 residues. The germline V gene has CDR1 SNHLY and CDR2 FYNNEI. V gave up 0 bases and J gave up 2 bases; unmatched junction bases: 3. In DNA, the CDR3 is TGTGCCAGCAGTGAAGCGCCTAGCGGGGGACAAGAGACCCAGTACTTC. Protein product: CASSEAPSGGQETQYF.

The chain couples TRBV10-1 to TRBJ1-1; D is unclear. Germline-derived CDR1 and CDR2 are WNHNN and SYGVQD (reference sequence). Trimming left V 5 bases short and J 1 base short, with 5 bases between. The CDR3 runs 12 residues. The CDR3 nucleotides are TGCGCCAGCAGTCGAGGGAACACTGAAGCTTTCTTT. Protein sequence: CASSRGNTEAFF.

V and J are TRBV27 and TRBJ2-3; D unresolved. This CDR3 has 13 residues. V gave up 3 bases and J gave up 1 base, with 5 bases separating them. Germline V lookup: CDR1 MNHEY, CDR2 SMNVEV (reference sequence). The CDR3 spells CASSFSRTDTQYF. The CDR3, as DNA: TGTGCCAGCAGTTTCTCTCGCACAGATACGCAGTATTTT.

This chain joins TRBV25-1 and TRBJ1-4, with TRBD1 as a possible D gene (5 bases). V was clipped by 3 bases and J by 5 bases, with 10 bases between them. Per germline, CDR1 MGHDK and CDR2 SYGVNS. The CDR3 is 14 residues long. Here the CDR3 reads CASSDRQTNEKLFF. The CDR3 DNA reads TGTGCCAGCAGTGATCGACAGACAAATGAAAAACTGTTTTTT.

This clone appeared once. CDR3 nucleotide sequence: TGTGCCAGCAATACCGGGTTGGAATCGGGAAACACCATATATTTT. Translation gives CASNTGLESGNTIYF. The gene calls are TRBV6-6 and TRBJ1-3; no clear D. Trimming cost V 7 bases and J 4 bases, with 17 bases left between them. The germline gives CDR1 MNHNY, CDR2 SVGAGI (reference sequence). The CDR3 contains 15 residues.

Only a few counts were recorded for this clone. The chain couples TRBV5-6 to TRBJ1-3; 9 nucleotides match TRBD1. The J segment lost 6 bases and the V segment lost 3 bases, leaving 10 bases of the junction unmatched. This CDR3 comprises 16 residues. Germline V lookup: CDR1 SGHDT, CDR2 YYEEEE. The CDR3 DNA is TGTGCCAGCAGCTCCACCGGGACAGGGAGGTCAAACACCATATATTTT. Its protein product is CASSSTGTGRSNTIYF.

This clone was seen a handful of times. CDR3 in amino acids: CASSEQGYPSGYTF. CDR3 coding DNA: TGTGCCAGCAGTGAACAGGGATACCCGTCCGGCTACACCTTC. The V gene is TRBV2, the J gene TRBJ1-2; D perhaps matches TRBD1 (5 bases). Germline V gene sequence: CDR1 SNHLY, CDR2 FYNNEI. Trimming removed 2 bases at V and 8 bases at J, with 15 bases between. This CDR3 contains 14 residues.

V and J are TRBV5-1 and TRBJ2-1, with D perhaps matching TRBD2 (6 bases). Germline V lookup: CDR1 SGHRS, CDR2 YFSETQ. The CDR3 extends over 15 amino acids. V gave up 7 bases and J gave up 1 base, with 15 bases separating them. CDR3 region: CASQNSGTSYNEQFF. The CDR3 nucleotides read TGCGCCAGCCAAAATAGCGGAACTTCCTACAATGAGCAGTTCTTC.

In nucleotides, the CDR3 is TGTGCCAGCAGTTACTCTTCGCGGCAATCTAACTATGGCTACACCTTC. Its translation is CASSYSSRQSNYGYTF. The J gene is TRBJ1-2, the V gene TRBV6-2 or TRBV6-3; D ambiguous. The V end was cut by 0 bases, the J end by 0 bases, with 11 bases between. This CDR3 has 16 amino acids. Germline loops: CDR1 MNHEY, CDR2 SVGEGT.

The chain links TRBV5-1 to TRBJ2-5; possible D gene TRBD2, 6 bases. The germline V gene has CDR1 SGHRS and CDR2 YFSETQ. The CDR3 is 13 amino acids. V was shortened by 4 bases and J by 5 bases, with 12 bases between the two germline ends. The CDR3 DNA is TGCGCCAGCAGCGGGGGGAGTGCGGAGACCCAGTACTTC. Its translation is CASSGGSAETQYF.

The rearrangement uses TRBV5-5 and TRBJ2-7; D call uncertain. V lost 1 base and J lost 2, with 10 bases in between. Germline CDR1 and CDR2: SGHKS and YYEKEE (reference sequence). This CDR3 contains 14 residues. The CDR3 is CASSLSVEPYEQYF. The CDR3 DNA reads as TGTGCCAGCAGCTTGAGTGTGGAGCCCTACGAGCAGTACTTC. Complete variable domain (other parts from reference TRBV5-5 and TRBJ2-7): DAGVTQSPTHLIKTRGQQVTLRCSPISGHKSVSWYQQVLGQGPQFIFQYYEKEERGRGNFPDRFSARQFPNYSSELNVNALLLGDSALYLCASSLSVEPYEQYFGPGTRLTVT.

This rearrangement joins TRBV19 to TRBJ2-3; D gene unclear. CDR1 is LNHDA and CDR2 is SQIVND in the germline V gene (reference sequence). The CDR3 has 17 amino acids. Trimming pared 1 base from V and 0 bases from J, leaving 14 bases between. The CDR3 DNA reads as TGTGCCAGTAGTATAGGTCGGCGGAACCCTAGCACAGATACGCAGTATTTT. This encodes CASSIGRRNPSTDTQYF.

The gene calls are TRBV5-6 and TRBJ1-2; 7 nucleotides agree with TRBD1. CDR1 is SGHDT and CDR2 is YYEEEE in the germline V gene. This CDR3 spans 16 amino acids. The trim removed 0 bases at V and 0 bases at J, leaving 5 bases unmatched. CDR3 bases: TGTGCCAGCAGCTTGGCCCACAGGGGAGCTAACTATGGCTACACCTTC. Translation: CASSLAHRGANYGYTF.

The chain joins TRBV6-6 to TRBJ2-1; 9 bases are a match to TRBD2. The J segment lost 9 bases and the V segment lost 4 bases, leaving 13 bases of the junction unmatched. The CDR3 is 16 amino acids. Germline values: CDR1 MNHNY, CDR2 SVGAGI (reference sequence). The CDR3 protein is CASSSPRGGSRGEQFF. CDR3 DNA sequence: TGTGCCAGCAGTTCCCCGCGGGGGGGCAGCCGGGGTGAGCAGTTCTTC.

This chain links TRBV20-1 with TRBJ2-1; maybe TRBD1 (6 bases). Trimming cost V 3 bases and J 7 bases, with 16 bases left between them. The CDR3 length is 14 residues. Per the germline V gene, CDR1 is DFQATT and CDR2 is SNEGSKA (reference sequence). CDR3 amino acids: CSASQGPVRNEQFF. CDR3 DNA: TGCAGTGCTAGTCAGGGGCCTGTTAGGAATGAGCAGTTCTTC.

V and J are TRBV18 and TRBJ2-7; TRBD2 might be the D (6 bases). CDR3 size: 15 residues. The ends were cut back, 3 bases at V and 2 bases at J, with 14 bases in the middle. Germline CDR1 and CDR2: KGHSH and LQKENI. The CDR3 spells CASSPGGIRTYEQYF. CDR3 DNA sequence: TGTGCCAGCTCACCGGGCGGGATAAGGACCTACGAGCAGTACTTC.

The chain carries TRBV5-6 and TRBJ1-5, with no clear D. Trimming shortened V by 1 base and J by 2 bases, and 13 bases separated the two germline ends. CDR1 is SGHDT and CDR2 is YYEEEE in the germline V gene. This CDR3 contains 16 residues. CDR3 nucleotides: TGTGCCAGCAGCTTGAGCCCTAATGGTGGCAATCAGCCCCAGCATTTT. As protein: CASSLSPNGGNQPQHF.